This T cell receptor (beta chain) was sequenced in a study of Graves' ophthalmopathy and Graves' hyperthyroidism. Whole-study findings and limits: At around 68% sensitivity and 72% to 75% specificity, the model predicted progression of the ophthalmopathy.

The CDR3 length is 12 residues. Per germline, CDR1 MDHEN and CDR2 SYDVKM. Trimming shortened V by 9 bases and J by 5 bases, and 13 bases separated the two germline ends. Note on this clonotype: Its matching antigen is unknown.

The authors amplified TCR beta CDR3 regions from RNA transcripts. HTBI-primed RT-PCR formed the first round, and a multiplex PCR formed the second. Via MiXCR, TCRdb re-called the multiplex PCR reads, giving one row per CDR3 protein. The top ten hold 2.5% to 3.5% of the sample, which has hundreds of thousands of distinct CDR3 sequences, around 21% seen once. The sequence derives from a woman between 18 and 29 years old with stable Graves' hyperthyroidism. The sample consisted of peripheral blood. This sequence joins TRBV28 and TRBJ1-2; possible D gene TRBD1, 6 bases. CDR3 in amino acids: CASAQGAYGYTF. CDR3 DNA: TGTGCCAGTGCACAGGGAGCATATGGCTACACCTTC.